Shown below are 28 T cell receptor beta chains from a single sample sequenced in a study of human T cells and chemical hapten exposure. The time point: patch test 1, 2 weeks after DPC sensitization. Treatment defined: therapeutic diphenylcyclopropenone sensitization with weekly scalp DPC. From the RACE reads, TCRdb called clonotypes with MiXCR, one entry per CDR3 protein. This sample has approximately 74,000 distinct CDR3 sequences, with around 30% found just once. The specimen comprised whole blood, sampled in connection with sensitization to the hapten diphenylcyclopropenone (DPC). The source of these receptors is a man aged 35 to 55 with alopecia areata. Some clones in this sample may be carry-over from other donors' samples.

Only a few counts were recorded for this clonotype. V gene TRBV6-1 combines with J gene TRBJ1-4; possible D gene TRBD1, 5 bases. The CDR3 extends over 14 amino acids. Germline CDR1 and CDR2: MNHNS and SASEGT. Trimming removed 4 bases at V and 3 bases at J, with 9 bases between. The CDR3, as DNA: TGTGCCAGCAGTGCGTGGGGGGCTAATGAAAAACTGTTTTTT. Protein product: CASSAWGANEKLFF.

V and J are TRBV27 and TRBJ1-1; no definite D call. Germline V gene sequence: CDR1 MNHEY, CDR2 SMNVEV (reference sequence). V lost 2 bases and J 4 bases, leaving 11 bases between the germline ends. The CDR3 runs to 14 residues. The CDR3 region is CASSLGGSATEAFF. In nucleotides, the CDR3 is TGTGCCAGCAGTTTAGGAGGGTCGGCCACTGAAGCTTTCTTT.

This chain links TRBV7-2 with TRBJ1-1, with TRBD1 matching over 7 bases. Germline V gene data show CDR1 as SGHTA and CDR2 as FQGNSA. CDR3 length equals 11 residues. J lost 11 bases, V lost 5 bases, and 5 bases had no gene match. This chain's CDR3 is CASSRDRSAFF. The CDR3 DNA reads TGTGCCAGCAGCCGGGACAGAAGCGCTTTCTTT.

This clonotype was counted ten times or more. The chain couples TRBV6-5 to TRBJ2-3; TRBD2 aligns across 14 bases. Germline V gene data show CDR1 as MNHEY and CDR2 as SVGAGI. Losses at the gene ends were 0 bases for V and 4 bases for J; bases not matched to a gene: 3. The CDR3 has 17 residues. The CDR3 here is CASSYSRLAGGPDTQYF. For the CDR3, the DNA is TGTGCCAGCAGTTACTCGAGACTAGCGGGAGGGCCAGATACGCAGTATTTT.

This clonotype was seen more than once but under ten times. The rearrangement joins TRBV4-1 to TRBJ2-6; 12 bases match TRBD2. Germline V CDR1 and CDR2: MGHRA, YSYEKL. V lost 3 bases and J lost 4; bases outside the gene matches: 7. There are 18 residues in the CDR3. CDR3 protein: CASSHELAGGTGANVLTF. The CDR3 coding sequence is TGCGCCAGCAGCCACGAACTAGCGGGAGGCACCGGGGCCAACGTCCTGACTTTC.

There are a few counts of this clonotype. The V gene is TRBV20-1, the J gene TRBJ2-7; 9 nucleotides match TRBD1. Looked up from germline, CDR1 is DFQATT and CDR2 is SNEGSKA (reference sequence). The CDR3 spans 13 residues. V shed 0 bases, J shed 7 bases, and the junction held 4 bases outside the gene matches. In DNA form, the CDR3 reads TGCAGTGCTAGAGACGACAGGGGGGGTGAGCAGTACTTC. Translated: CSARDDRGGEQYF.

The rearrangement joins TRBV6-5 to TRBJ2-7, with D possibly being TRBD1 (5 bases). The CDR3 is 16 residues long. Trimming cost V 0 bases and J 2 bases, with 14 bases left between them. The V gene's germline CDR1 is MNHEY and CDR2 SVGAGI. CDR3 in amino acids: CASSYSIGASTYEQYF. Here the CDR3 DNA reads TGTGCCAGCAGTTACTCGATAGGGGCGTCAACCTACGAGCAGTACTTC.

The rearrangement links TRBV5-1 to TRBJ1-2; TRBD1 matches 7 bases. CDR3 length: 15 residues. The trim removed 4 bases at V and 2 bases at J, leaving 8 bases unmatched. CDR1 is SGHRS, CDR2 YFSETQ, per germline. The CDR3 loop reads CASSPDRDQNYGYTF. The CDR3 coding sequence is TGCGCCAGCAGCCCAGACAGGGACCAAAACTATGGCTACACCTTC.

The V call is TRBV27, the J call TRBJ2-1; D is perhaps TRBD2 (5 bases). The germline V and J ends were trimmed by 6 bases and 6 bases, with 15 bases remaining between them. Germline-derived CDR1 and CDR2 are MNHEY and SMNVEV (reference sequence). The CDR3 has 14 residues. Here the CDR3 reads CASSFSGEGNEQFF. The CDR3 nucleotides are TGTGCCAGCAGCTTCTCTGGAGAGGGCAATGAGCAGTTCTTC.

This clonotype was seen once. The chain combines TRBV29-1 with TRBJ2-7; possibly TRBD1 or TRBD2 for D (5 bases each). The CDR3 is made up of 11 amino acids. CDR1 is SQVTM and CDR2 is ANQGSEA in the germline V gene. V dropped 7 bases and J dropped 4 bases, with 11 bases sitting between them. The CDR3 nucleotides read TGCAGCGGGGGGAGCGGTTACGAGCAGTACTTC. Amino acid sequence: CSGGSGYEQYF.

In its sample, this clonotype was seen a few times. The rearrangement links TRBV10-3 to TRBJ2-1; D tentatively fits TRBD1 or TRBD2 (7 bases each). This CDR3 contains 16 residues. Germline lookup yields CDR1 ENHRY and CDR2 SYGVKD. V lost 2 bases and J 8 bases, leaving 19 bases between the germline ends. The CDR3 loop is CAISERTGGGGYEQFF. The DNA of the CDR3 is TGTGCCATCAGTGAGAGGACAGGTGGGGGGGGATATGAGCAGTTCTTC.

V gene TRBV28 combines with J gene TRBJ1-5; possibly TRBD1 for D (5 bases). CDR1 is MDHEN and CDR2 is SYDVKM in the germline V gene. The CDR3 spans 15 residues. Trimming cost V 6 bases and J 6 bases, with 18 bases left between them. This CDR3 is CASRFQGGLLQPQHF. For the CDR3, the DNA is TGTGCCAGCAGATTCCAGGGAGGGCTACTTCAGCCCCAGCATTTT.

This clonotype was counted between two and nine times. The chain couples TRBV7-2 to TRBJ2-3; D call uncertain. Trimming pared 2 bases from V and 3 bases from J, leaving 12 bases between. The germline V gene encodes CDR1 SGHTA and CDR2 FQGNSA. There are 15 residues in the CDR3. The CDR3 spells CASSLLSTDTDTQYF. CDR3 nucleotides: TGTGCCAGCAGCTTACTATCCACCGATACAGATACGCAGTATTTT.

V usage is TRBV4-3 and J usage is TRBJ1-2; D might be TRBD1 (5 bases). This CDR3 is built from 15 residues. V shed 4 bases and J shed 5 bases, with 17 bases lying between them. The V gene's germline CDR1 is LGHNA and CDR2 YSLEER. This chain's CDR3 is CASSLEAGYSYGYTF. CDR3 sequence (DNA): TGCGCCAGCAGCCTTGAGGCAGGGTATTCTTATGGCTACACCTTC.

The chain joins TRBV28 to TRBJ1-3, with 8 bases aligning to TRBD1. V dropped 5 bases and J dropped 2; count of bases not matched to a gene: 2. The CDR3 has 14 residues. The germline gives CDR1 MDHEN, CDR2 SYDVKM. For the CDR3, the DNA is TGTGCCAGCAGTCGACAGGGGACTGGAAACACCATATATTTT. Its protein is CASSRQGTGNTIYF.

This chain uses TRBV5-1 with TRBJ1-2; no reliable D call. The CDR3 loop spans 14 amino acids. Germline values: CDR1 SGHRS, CDR2 YFSETQ. V was shortened by 2 bases and J by 2 bases, with 10 bases between the two germline ends. DNA for the CDR3: TGCGCCAGCAGCTTCCGAGTTTCGAACTATGGCTACACCTTC. Its protein product is CASSFRVSNYGYTF.

The chain uses TRBV20-1 and TRBJ1-2, with 7 positions matching TRBD1. The CDR3 has 14 residues. V shed 3 bases and J 4 bases; nucleotides not matched to a gene: 8. Germline CDR1 DFQATT, CDR2 SNEGSKA (reference sequence). In DNA form, the CDR3 reads TGCAGTGCTAGCGTTACGGGACAGACCTATGGCTACACCTTC. As protein: CSASVTGQTYGYTF.

The chain recombines TRBV6-5 with TRBJ2-7, with TRBD1 matching over 8 bases. The CDR3 is 15 residues long. V gave up 6 bases and J gave up 1 base; unmatched junction bases: 8. Germline CDR1 and CDR2: MNHEY and SVGAGI. CDR3 in DNA: TGTGCCAGCAGGCGTTCTGGACAGGGTTCCTACGAGCAGTACTTC. Its protein product is CASRRSGQGSYEQYF.

V is TRBV27 and J is TRBJ1-6; TRBD1 matches 7 bases. The V gene end was trimmed by 3 bases and the J gene end by 0 bases; junction bases not matched to a gene: 2. Per the germline V gene, CDR1 is MNHEY and CDR2 is SMNVEV (reference sequence). The CDR3 extends over 16 amino acids. Written as DNA, the CDR3 is TGTGCCAGCAGTTTGACAGGGAGCTCCTATAATTCACCCCTCCACTTT. This gives the protein CASSLTGSSYNSPLHF.

V and J are TRBV6-1 and TRBJ2-2; D not resolved. Germline V gives CDR1 MNHNS, CDR2 SASEGT. Trimming pared 5 bases from V and 8 bases from J, leaving 12 bases between. The CDR3 has 13 residues. This chain's CDR3 is CASSPLLMGELFF. In DNA form, the CDR3 reads TGTGCCAGCAGTCCGTTGTTGATGGGGGAGCTGTTTTTT.

The CDR3 loop is CASSYFSQGNYEQYF. CDR3 bases: TGTGCCAGCAGTTACTTCAGCCAGGGGAACTACGAGCAGTACTTC. This rearrangement joins TRBV6-5 to TRBJ2-7; possibly TRBD1 for D (6 bases). The CDR3 extends over 15 amino acids. Germline lookup yields CDR1 MNHEY and CDR2 SVGAGI. Trimming removed 1 base from V and 3 bases from J, with 13 bases in between.

The rearrangement joins TRBV29-1 to TRBJ2-3; TRBD2 matches 8 bases. V lost 1 base to trimming and J lost 7 bases; unmatched junction nucleotides: 4. Germline V gives CDR1 SQVTM, CDR2 ANQGSEA. The CDR3 is made up of 13 amino acids. CDR3 DNA sequence: TGCAGCGTTGAAGCGGGAGGGGGATATACGCAGTATTTT. Protein product: CSVEAGGGYTQYF.

V gene TRBV9 combines with J gene TRBJ2-3; unclear D gene. This CDR3 has 13 residues. Looked up from germline, CDR1 is SGDLS and CDR2 is YYNGEE. With 2 bases removed from V and 0 bases from J, the gap between germline ends came to 4 bases. CDR3 residues: CASSVSSTDTQYF. DNA for the CDR3: TGTGCCAGCAGCGTTTCTAGCACAGATACGCAGTATTTT.

The rearrangement joins TRBV28 to TRBJ1-2; D is undetermined. V was clipped by 0 bases and J by 3 bases, with 8 bases between them. Germline lookup yields CDR1 MDHEN and CDR2 SYDVKM. CDR3 length equals 14 residues. CDR3 protein: CASSLWGSHYGYTF. The CDR3 nucleotides read TGTGCCAGCAGTTTATGGGGTAGCCACTATGGCTACACCTTC.

This clonotype occurred a few times. The chain has TRBV24-1 and TRBJ1-5; tentative D call: TRBD1 (5 bases). The germline V and J ends were trimmed by 1 base and 7 bases, with 10 bases remaining between them. CDR1 and CDR2 from the germline V gene are KGHDR and SFDVKD. The CDR3 is 14 residues long. In DNA, the CDR3 is TGTGCCACCAGTGATTTTCGCAGGGACCAGCCCCAGCATTTT. This translates into CATSDFRRDQPQHF.

This clonotype was seen more than once but under ten times. The chain combines TRBV14 with TRBJ2-5; 11 nucleotides align to TRBD2. Germline assignment: CDR1 SGHDN and CDR2 FVKESK. Unmatched junction bases numbered 4, after V lost 6 bases and J lost 4 bases. The CDR3 is made up of 14 amino acids. The DNA for the CDR3 is TGTGCCAGCAGGTTAGCGGGAGGGCCAGAGACCCAGTACTTC. Its protein product is CASRLAGGPETQYF.

V usage is TRBV12-3 or TRBV12-4 and J usage is TRBJ1-2; 12 bases match TRBD1. The CDR3 is 14 residues long. J was trimmed by 6 bases and V by 7 bases; bases with no gene match: 6. The CDR3 bases are TGTGCCAGCACCCGGGGACAGGGGGCGCATGGCTACACCTTC. Translating gives CASTRGQGAHGYTF.

The CDR3 DNA follows: TGTGCCAGCAGCCCACGGGCGGGGAATTCGAATTCACCCCTCCACTTT. Translated: CASSPRAGNSNSPLHF. V usage is TRBV7-8 and J usage is TRBJ1-6; no clear D. Trimming cost V 5 bases and J 7 bases, with 18 bases left between them. Germline V gene lookup returns CDR1 SGHVS and CDR2 FQNEAQ. The CDR3 has 16 residues.